This T cell receptor beta chain derives from a study of cytomegalovirus exposure and HLA in healthy donors. As for this clone: Antigen unknown.

Germline loops: CDR1 MNHNS, CDR2 SASEGT. V lost 2 bases and J lost 3; bases outside the gene matches: 7. The CDR3 is 15 amino acids. Whole-study results and caveats: Listed as cytomegalovirus-associated were 150 to 200 TCR beta chains. It was in a later analysis that TCR association rates were seen to vary by HLA locus, highest for DRB1 and lowest for HLA-C.

The primer mix had 60 Vbeta and 13 Jbeta primers. TCRdb keeps only in-frame clones here, not all; method: immunoSEQ multiplex PCR. The profile shows around 150,000 clones, about three quarters of them singletons. Specimen: PBMCs. The TCR was taken from a man aged 40-55 years in good health and CMV-seropositive. The rearrangement joins TRBV6-1 to TRBJ2-7, with TRBD1 identical over 7 bases. CDR3 sequence (DNA): TGTGCCAGCAGTGAAAGGGGGACAGCCAACTACGAGCAGTACTTC. Translation: CASSERGTANYEQYF.